These 21 T cell receptor beta chains share one sample of origin, sequenced in a study of T cells in Graves' hyperthyroidism and ophthalmopathy. The source material, RNA transcripts, was used to amplify TCR beta CDR3 regions. HTBI primers drove first-round RT-PCR of the TCR CDR3. TCRdb passed the multiplex PCR reads through MiXCR, listing each CDR3 protein once. The table shows 600,000 to 850,000 distinct CDR3 sequences, with roughly a sixth occurring only once. The sample was blood. These receptors were obtained from a woman between 45 and 65 years old with Graves' hyperthyroidism that later progressed to Graves' ophthalmopathy.

The V call is TRBV10-3, the J call TRBJ2-1; tentatively, D is TRBD2 (5 bases). This CDR3 is built from 13 residues. Germline V lookup: CDR1 ENHRY, CDR2 SYGVKD. With 7 bases removed from V and 2 bases from J, the gap between germline ends came to 9 bases. DNA of the CDR3: TGTGCCATCATCGGGGAGACCTACAATGAGCAGTTCTTC. It encodes CAIIGETYNEQFF.

This clonotype has only a few counts. V usage is TRBV5-1 and J usage is TRBJ2-1; TRBD2 is a possible D gene (7 bases). The V gene lost 0 bases and the J gene lost 8 bases, with 18 bases spanning the gap. This CDR3 has 16 amino acids. Germline CDR1 reads SGHRS; CDR2 reads YFSETQ. The CDR3 loop reads CASSLEVGGAMDEQFF. CDR3 bases: TGCGCCAGCAGCTTGGAAGTGGGGGGGGCTATGGATGAGCAGTTCTTC. The entire variable domain, with the rest obtained from reference TRBV5-1 and TRBJ2-1, is as follows: KAGVTQTPRYLIKTRGQQVTLSCSPISGHRSVSWYQQTPGQGLQFLFEYFSETQRNKGNFPGRFSGRQFSNSRSEMNVSTLELGDSALYLCASSLEVGGAMDEQFFGPGTRLTVL.

Remarks on this clonotype: This may stem from a read error, because a much larger clone lies one nucleotide away. The chain has TRBV11-2 and TRBJ1-1; D uncertain. The germline CDR1 and CDR2 sequences are SGHAT and FQNNGV. The CDR3 has 14 amino acids. The CDR3 loop is CASSLMVVNTEALF. CDR3 DNA: TGTGCCAGCAGCTTAATGGTTGTGAACACTGAAGCTCTCTTT.

This chain links TRBV11-1 with TRBJ2-3, with 10 bases fitting TRBD2. Germline CDR1 and CDR2: SGHAT and FQDESV (reference sequence). J was trimmed by 1 base and V by 6 bases; bases with no gene match: 7. The CDR3 loop spans 16 amino acids. CDR3 DNA: TGTGCCAGCAGGGCTAGCGGGGGCGCTGGCACAGATACGCAGTATTTT. Amino acid sequence: CASRASGGAGTDTQYF.

This chain links TRBV7-9 with TRBJ2-1; D is unclear. This CDR3 contains 14 residues. The ends were cut back, 5 bases at V and 0 bases at J, with 8 bases in the middle. Germline-derived CDR1 and CDR2 are SEHNR and FQNEAQ (reference sequence). CDR3 residues: CASSRAASYNEQFF. The CDR3 DNA is TGTGCCAGCAGCAGGGCCGCCTCCTACAATGAGCAGTTCTTC.

The chain recombines TRBV6-1 with TRBJ1-5, with 7 bases lining up with TRBD1. Germline V gene sequence: CDR1 MNHNS, CDR2 SASEGT. There are 14 residues in the CDR3. V lost 7 bases, J lost 7 bases, and 10 bases stayed unmatched. The CDR3 protein is CASKEGGGGQPQHF. CDR3 nucleotide sequence: TGTGCCAGCAAAGAGGGAGGGGGCGGACAGCCCCAGCATTTT.

This clonotype was counted a few times. This chain uses TRBV4-1 with TRBJ1-1; D remains ambiguous. V lost 0 bases and J lost 2, with 10 bases in between. Per the germline V gene, CDR1 is MGHRA and CDR2 is YSYEKL. The CDR3 is made up of 15 amino acids. The chain's CDR3 is CASSQEDTLNTEAFF. The CDR3 nucleotides read TGCGCCAGCAGCCAAGAGGATACCCTTAACACTGAAGCTTTCTTT.

The chain uses TRBV9 and TRBJ2-3; maybe TRBD1 (5 bases). The CDR3 covers 15 residues. Trimming removed 0 bases at V and 5 bases at J, with 13 bases between. The V gene's germline CDR1 is SGDLS and CDR2 YYNGEE. The CDR3 coding sequence is TGTGCCAGCAGCGTAGGAGAGACAGTATTAGATACGCAGTATTTT. This gives the protein CASSVGETVLDTQYF. The complete variable domain, with remaining parts taken from reference TRBV9 and TRBJ2-3, reads DSGVTQTPKHLITATGQRVTLRCSPRSGDLSVYWYQQSLDQGLQFLIQYYNGEERAKGNILERFSAQQFPDLHSELNLSSLELGDSALYFCASSVGETVLDTQYFGPGTRLTVL.

This chain uses TRBV29-1 with TRBJ1-2; maybe TRBD1 (6 bases). V gave up 4 bases and J gave up 6 bases, with 12 bases separating them. This CDR3 is built from 12 residues. CDR1 is SQVTM and CDR2 is ANQGSEA in the germline V gene. Here the CDR3 reads CSVGGGPNGYTF. CDR3 DNA sequence: TGCAGCGTTGGAGGGGGTCCCAATGGCTACACCTTC.

This chain uses TRBV29-1 with TRBJ1-1; 8 bases fit TRBD1. V lost 7 bases and J lost 4; bases outside the gene matches: 11. Per germline, CDR1 SQVTM and CDR2 ANQGSEA. The CDR3 totals 14 residues. Here the CDR3 reads CSAMGQAAGTEAFF. CDR3 DNA: TGCAGCGCCATGGGACAGGCAGCGGGCACTGAAGCTTTCTTT.

This clonotype was recorded many times. This chain connects TRBV3-1 to TRBJ2-5; D is undetermined. V was cut by 0 bases and J by 5 bases, with 16 bases left in between. Germline V CDR1 and CDR2: LGHDT, YNNKEL (reference sequence). CDR3 size: 16 residues. The CDR3 region has the DNA TGTGCCAGCAGCCAAGATCGGGCCTCTCTAGGGGAGACCCAGTACTTC. Amino acid sequence: CASSQDRASLGETQYF.

This clonotype showed up many times. CDR3 sequence: CASSLVSGPSTEAFF. DNA of the CDR3: TGTGCCAGCAGCTTAGTCTCGGGCCCCAGCACTGAAGCTTTCTTT. V usage is TRBV11-2 and J usage is TRBJ1-1; D not certain. This CDR3 comprises 15 residues. Per germline, CDR1 SGHAT and CDR2 FQNNGV. V shed 1 base and J shed 4 bases, with 13 bases lying between them.

This clonotype was counted many times. The chain links TRBV20-1 to TRBJ2-3, with D possibly being TRBD2 (7 bases). The V gene lost 7 bases and the J gene lost 6 bases, with 17 bases spanning the gap. CDR3 length: 13 residues. The germline V gene has CDR1 DFQATT and CDR2 SNEGSKA (reference sequence). The DNA for the CDR3 is TGCAGTGTTGCGGGGGCGCCTTACGATACGCAGTATTTT. It translates to CSVAGAPYDTQYF.

Ten or more counts support this clonotype. The genes are TRBV3-1 and TRBJ1-2; D is undetermined. V lost 0 bases to trimming and J lost 6 bases, with 11 bases between them. Germline values: CDR1 LGHDT, CDR2 YNNKEL (reference sequence). CDR3 size: 14 residues. The CDR3 reads CASSQEGFGDGYTF. Here the CDR3 DNA reads TGTGCCAGCAGCCAAGAAGGGTTCGGTGATGGCTACACCTTC.

The sample holds many counts of this clonotype. The chain couples TRBV6-1 to TRBJ2-7; 7 bases fit TRBD2. CDR1 is MNHNS, CDR2 SASEGT, per germline. The CDR3 runs to 14 residues. Trimming removed 6 bases from V and 0 bases from J; junction bases left unmatched: 5. CDR3 DNA: TGTGCCAGCAGCGGGCGGGGGAGCTCCTACGAGCAGTACTTC. It translates to CASSGRGSSYEQYF.

The table lists this clonotype with many counts. The chain links TRBV3-1 to TRBJ1-1; D might be TRBD1 (6 bases). This CDR3 has 14 amino acids. V lost 0 bases to trimming and J lost 4 bases, with 9 bases between them. CDR1 is LGHDT and CDR2 is YNNKEL in the germline V gene (reference sequence). This chain's CDR3 is CASSQDTRGTEAFF. The CDR3 DNA follows: TGTGCCAGCAGCCAAGATACCAGGGGCACTGAAGCTTTCTTT. The full variable domain, with the rest looked up from reference TRBV3-1 and TRBJ1-1, is DTAVSQTPKYLVTQMGNDKSIKCEQNLGHDTMYWYKQDSKKFLKIMFSYNNKELIINETVPNRFSPKSPDKAHLNLHINSLELGDSAVYFCASSQDTRGTEAFFGQGTRLTVV.

V gene TRBV20-1 combines with J gene TRBJ1-2; 7 bases agree with TRBD1. The CDR3 spans 13 residues. With 0 bases clipped from V and 6 bases from J, the junction kept 4 bases outside the gene matches. Germline CDR1 and CDR2: DFQATT and SNEGSKA (reference sequence). The CDR3 loop is CSARDPTGDGYTF. CDR3 DNA: TGCAGTGCTAGAGATCCTACAGGGGATGGCTACACCTTC.

This clonotype was seen at least ten times. The genes are TRBV20-1 and TRBJ2-7; tentative D call: TRBD1 (8 bases). V was clipped by 1 base and J by 4 bases, with 14 bases between them. Germline CDR1 and CDR2: DFQATT and SNEGSKA (reference sequence). The CDR3 is 14 amino acids. The CDR3 loop reads CSARANRGGYEQYF. The CDR3 nucleotides read TGCAGTGCTAGAGCGAACAGGGGGGGGTACGAGCAGTACTTC.

This clonotype occurred many times. The chain recombines TRBV11-3 with TRBJ2-1; the D gene is possibly TRBD2 (6 bases). V shed 5 bases and J shed 0 bases, with 11 bases lying between them. The CDR3 extends over 15 amino acids. Germline V gives CDR1 SGHNT, CDR2 YENEEA. CDR3 sequence: CASSRASVSYNEQFF. CDR3 bases: TGTGCCAGCAGCAGAGCTAGCGTCTCCTACAATGAGCAGTTCTTC.

This clonotype occurred many times. The V call is TRBV11-2, the J call TRBJ2-3; 10 nucleotides align to TRBD2. Germline-derived CDR1 and CDR2 are SGHAT and FQNNGV. V dropped 3 bases and J dropped 0; count of bases not matched to a gene: 3. The CDR3 has 16 amino acids. The CDR3 loop is CASSLVAGGSTDTQYF. CDR3 nucleotide sequence: TGTGCCAGCAGCTTGGTAGCGGGGGGAAGCACAGATACGCAGTATTTT.

In its sample, this clonotype was seen a few times. The chain employs TRBV15 and TRBJ1-6, with a weak D call TRBD1 (6 bases). Germline assignment: CDR1 LNHNV and CDR2 YYDKDF (reference sequence). V lost 6 bases, J lost 6 bases, and 15 bases lay in between. The CDR3 runs to 15 residues. The CDR3 reads CATSHEGGLNSPLHF. The CDR3 DNA reads TGTGCCACCAGTCATGAGGGGGGGCTTAATTCACCCCTCCACTTT.